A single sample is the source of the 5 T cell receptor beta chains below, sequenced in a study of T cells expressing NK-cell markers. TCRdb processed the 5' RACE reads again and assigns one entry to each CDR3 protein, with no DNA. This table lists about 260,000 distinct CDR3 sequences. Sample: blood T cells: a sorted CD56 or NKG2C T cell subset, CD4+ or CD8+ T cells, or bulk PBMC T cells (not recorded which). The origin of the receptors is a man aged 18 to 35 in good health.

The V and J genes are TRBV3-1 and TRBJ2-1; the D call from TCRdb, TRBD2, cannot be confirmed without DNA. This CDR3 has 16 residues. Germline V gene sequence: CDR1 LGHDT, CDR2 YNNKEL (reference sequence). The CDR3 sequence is CASSRERTRWNNEQFF.

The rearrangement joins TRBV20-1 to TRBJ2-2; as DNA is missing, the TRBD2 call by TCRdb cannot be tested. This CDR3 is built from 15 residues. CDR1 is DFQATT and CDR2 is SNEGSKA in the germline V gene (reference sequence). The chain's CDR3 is CSAGTSERYTGELFF.

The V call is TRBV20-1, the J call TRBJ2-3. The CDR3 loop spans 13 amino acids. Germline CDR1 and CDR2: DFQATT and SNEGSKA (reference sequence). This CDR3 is CSATGLATDTQYF.

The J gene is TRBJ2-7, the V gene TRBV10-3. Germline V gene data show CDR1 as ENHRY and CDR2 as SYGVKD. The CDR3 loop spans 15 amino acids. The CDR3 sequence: CAISESKAVSYEQYF.

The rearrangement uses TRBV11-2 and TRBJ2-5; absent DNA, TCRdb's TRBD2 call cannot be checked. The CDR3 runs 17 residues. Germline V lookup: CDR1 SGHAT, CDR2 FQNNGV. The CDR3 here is CASSPGGFSGVGETQYF.